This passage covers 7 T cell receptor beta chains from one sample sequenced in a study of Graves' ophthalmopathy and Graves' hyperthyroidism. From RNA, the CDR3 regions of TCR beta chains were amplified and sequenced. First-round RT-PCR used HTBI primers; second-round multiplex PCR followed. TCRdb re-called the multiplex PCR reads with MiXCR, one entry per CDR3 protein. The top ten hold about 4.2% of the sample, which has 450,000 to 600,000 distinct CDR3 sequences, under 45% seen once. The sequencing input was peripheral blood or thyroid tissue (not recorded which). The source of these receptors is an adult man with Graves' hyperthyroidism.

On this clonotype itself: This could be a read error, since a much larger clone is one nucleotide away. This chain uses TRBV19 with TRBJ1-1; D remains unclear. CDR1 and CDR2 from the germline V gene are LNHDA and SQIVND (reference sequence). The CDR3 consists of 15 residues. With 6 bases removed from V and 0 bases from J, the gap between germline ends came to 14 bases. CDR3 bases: TGTGCCAGTAGCCGGATTGACCTGGTGAACACTGAAGCTTTCTTT. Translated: CASSRIDLVNTEAFF.

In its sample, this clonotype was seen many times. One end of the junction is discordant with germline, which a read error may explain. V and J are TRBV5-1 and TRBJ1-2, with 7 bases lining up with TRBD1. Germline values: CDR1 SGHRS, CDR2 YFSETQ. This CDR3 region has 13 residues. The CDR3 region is CASSVQGNYGYTF. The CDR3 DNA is TGTGCCAGTAGCGTACAGGGGAACTATGGCTACACCTTC.

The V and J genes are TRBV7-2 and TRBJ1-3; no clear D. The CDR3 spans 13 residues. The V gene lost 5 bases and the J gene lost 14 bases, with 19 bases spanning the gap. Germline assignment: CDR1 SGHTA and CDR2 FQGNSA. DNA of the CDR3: TGTGCCAGCAGCATCGGACTAGCGCGGGCCTTATATTTT. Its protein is CASSIGLARALYF.

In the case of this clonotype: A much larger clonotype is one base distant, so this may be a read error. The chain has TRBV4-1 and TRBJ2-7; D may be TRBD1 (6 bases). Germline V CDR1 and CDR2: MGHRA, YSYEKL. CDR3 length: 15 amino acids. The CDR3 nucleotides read TGCGCCAGCAGCCAAGATTCAGGGGCTAACTACGAGCAGTGCTTC. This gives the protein CASSQDSGANYEQCF.

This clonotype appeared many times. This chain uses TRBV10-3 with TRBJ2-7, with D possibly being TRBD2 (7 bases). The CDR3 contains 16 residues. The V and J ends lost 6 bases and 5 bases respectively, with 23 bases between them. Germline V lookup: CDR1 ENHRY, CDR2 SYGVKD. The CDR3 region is CAISWGGAGAVNEQYF. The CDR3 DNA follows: TGTGCCATCAGCTGGGGGGGGGCGGGAGCTGTCAACGAGCAGTACTTC.

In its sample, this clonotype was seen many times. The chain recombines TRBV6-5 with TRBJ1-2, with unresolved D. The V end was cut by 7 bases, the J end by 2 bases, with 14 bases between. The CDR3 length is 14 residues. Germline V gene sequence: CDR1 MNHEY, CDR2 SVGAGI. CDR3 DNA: TGTGCCAGCACCCCCGGACGGCAGAACTATGGCTACACCTTC. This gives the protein CASTPGRQNYGYTF.

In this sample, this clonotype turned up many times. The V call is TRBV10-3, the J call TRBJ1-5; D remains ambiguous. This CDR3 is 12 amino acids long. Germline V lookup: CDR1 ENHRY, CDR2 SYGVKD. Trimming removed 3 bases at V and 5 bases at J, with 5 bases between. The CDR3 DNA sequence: TGTGCCATCAGTGAATCGGATCAGCCCCAGCATTTT. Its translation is CAISESDQPQHF.